Presented here are 8 T cell receptor beta chains from one specimen sequenced in a study of graft-versus-host responses after intestinal transplantation (dated by TCRdb to the early 2020s). This specimen's time point label, interpreted: cells obtained before transplantation from donor or recipient. In mixed lymphocyte reactions, around 200,000 CFSE-labeled pre-transplant responders were plated with around 200,000 irradiated violet-dye-labeled stimulators and cultured for less than 7 days. Receptor amplification or capture employed the immunoSEQ multiplex PCR assay. Not all clones reach the TCRdb copy of this immuneACCESS table, which keeps in-frame sequences only. Checked studies attribute under half of the gap to unresolved V genes and leave the rest unexplained. The sample table lists 20,000 to 25,000 clones, 30% to 40% of them with a count of one. 9.2% of the sample goes to the ten largest clones.

This sample comprised alloreactive CD8+ T cells from a mixed lymphocyte reaction culture, obtained before intestinal transplant. This sample's cell subset or site label indicates: CFSE-low proliferating T cells sorted from approximately 6-day pre-transplant mixed lymphocyte reaction (GvH or HvG direction). These receptors originate from a human patient who received an intestinal transplant.

In nucleotides, the CDR3 is TGTGCCAGCAGCTTTAGCGGGGGGGTCCAGTTCTTC. It codes for CASSFSGGVQFF. The rearrangement links TRBV11-2 to TRBJ2-1, with 11 positions matching TRBD2. The CDR3 loop spans 12 amino acids. J gave up 13 bases and V 3 bases, and 2 bases lay outside the gene matches. Germline lookup yields CDR1 SGHAT and CDR2 FQNNGV.

V gene TRBV28 combines with J gene TRBJ2-1; tentative D call: TRBD2 (6 bases). Germline V gene sequence: CDR1 MDHEN, CDR2 SYDVKM. This CDR3 has 16 residues. Trimming removed 2 bases from V and 0 bases from J, with 11 bases in between. In DNA form, the CDR3 reads TGTGCCAGCAGTTTAGTGGGACTTAGCTCCTACAATGAGCAGTTCTTC. This gives the protein CASSLVGLSSYNEQFF.

The chain recombines TRBV6-5 with TRBJ2-2, with D possibly matching TRBD1 (6 bases). With 5 bases removed from V and 6 bases from J, the gap between germline ends came to 16 bases. Germline CDR1 is MNHEY and CDR2 is SVGAGI. The CDR3 is 15 residues long. The CDR3: CASSRWTVQAGELFF. As DNA, the CDR3 is TGTGCCAGCAGTCGATGGACAGTCCAGGCCGGGGAGCTGTTTTTT.

This rearrangement joins TRBV5-1 to TRBJ2-7; 10 nucleotides line up with TRBD1. V was clipped by 7 bases and J by 3 bases; unmatched bases: 7. The CDR3 spans 14 residues. In germline, CDR1 is SGHRS, CDR2 YFSETQ. CDR3 region: CASSTGTGDYEQYF. The DNA for the CDR3 is TGCGCCAGCTCGACCGGGACAGGGGACTACGAGCAGTACTTC.

This clone was detected a few times. The rearrangement joins TRBV5-1 to TRBJ2-7; D remains unclear. CDR1 SGHRS and CDR2 YFSETQ come from the germline V gene. The length of the CDR3 is 15 residues. Trimming pared 3 bases from V and 3 bases from J, leaving 16 bases between. CDR3 sequence: CASSWLVWWGYEQYF. In DNA form, the CDR3 reads TGCGCCAGCAGCTGGTTGGTGTGGTGGGGCTACGAGCAGTACTTC.

In the case of this clone: The sample has other DNA sequences that encode this CDR3 too. The chain combines TRBV27 with TRBJ2-7; 7 bases map to TRBD1. Germline loops: CDR1 MNHEY, CDR2 SMNVEV (reference sequence). The V gene end was trimmed by 5 bases and the J gene end by 2 bases; junction bases not matched to a gene: 3. CDR3 length equals 13 residues. The CDR3 DNA is TGTGCCAGCAGTCTGACAGGGACCTACGAGCAGTACTTC. This gives the protein CASSLTGTYEQYF.

The DNA of the CDR3 is TGTGCCAGCAGCTTGACTAGCGGGGCAACCTACGAGCAGTACTTC. Residues: CASSLTSGATYEQYF. The chain links TRBV9 to TRBJ2-7, with 11 bases identical to TRBD2. Losses at the gene ends were 4 bases for V and 2 bases for J; bases not matched to a gene: 5. The CDR3 runs 15 residues. Germline lookup yields CDR1 SGDLS and CDR2 YYNGEE.

The chain uses TRBV9 and TRBJ2-7; a weak D match, TRBD2 (6 bases). The V and J ends lost 3 bases and 4 bases respectively, with 20 bases between them. CDR3 length equals 16 residues. Germline CDR1 and CDR2: SGDLS and YYNGEE. CDR3 loop: CASSAYRDFVEYEQYF. CDR3 DNA: TGTGCCAGCAGCGCTTACCGGGACTTTGTTGAGTACGAGCAGTACTTC.